The 26 T cell receptor beta chains listed next were all sequenced from one sample in a study of T cell clonotyping in hematopoietic cell transplantation. The assay was immunoSEQ multiplex PCR, and TCRdb's table has in-frame clones only and misses some. The sample yields 25,000 to 30,000 clones, more than 70% seen once. Time point indicated: recipient sample about 28 days before transplant, after cytoreduction. Sequenced here: peripheral blood mononuclear cells, sampled before stem cell transplant. The receptors were gathered from a middle-aged man with acute myeloid leukemia. Some clones in this sample may be carry-over from other donors' samples.

The table lists this clone with a count of one. The chain links TRBV7-8 to TRBJ2-7; no clear D. V lost 5 bases to trimming and J lost 0 bases, with 14 bases between them. Germline V lookup: CDR1 SGHVS, CDR2 FQNEAQ. The CDR3 extends over 15 amino acids. The CDR3 region has the DNA TGTGCCAGCAGCCCGCACGGCAGCCTCTCCTACGAGCAGTACTTC. This encodes CASSPHGSLSYEQYF. Looking up the rest from reference TRBV7-8 and TRBJ2-7 gives the full variable domain: GAGVSQSPRYKVAKRGQDVALRCDPISGHVSLFWYQQALGQGPEFLTYFQNEAQLDKSGLPSDRFFAERPEGSVSTLKIQRTQQEDSAVYLCASSPHGSLSYEQYFGPGTRLTVT.

The J gene is TRBJ2-3, the V gene TRBV28, with TRBD2 identical over 14 bases. The CDR3 is 20 amino acids. J gave up 0 bases and V 5 bases, and 13 bases lay outside the gene matches. From germline, CDR1 is MDHEN and CDR2 SYDVKM. The CDR3 loop is CASSQGLAGGLSTSTDTQYF. The CDR3, as DNA: TGTGCCAGCAGTCAAGGACTAGCGGGGGGCTTATCAACTAGCACAGATACGCAGTATTTT.

This clone was counted a few times. V gene TRBV5-1 combines with J gene TRBJ2-7; 9 bases are shared with TRBD1. CDR3 length: 14 amino acids. The V and J ends lost 1 base and 4 bases, in that order; junction bases with no gene match: 3. The germline V gene has CDR1 SGHRS and CDR2 YFSETQ. As DNA, the CDR3 is TGCGCCAGCAGCTTGTCGGGACAGGGTTACGAGCAGTACTTC. Translation gives CASSLSGQGYEQYF.

The chain employs TRBV4-1 and TRBJ2-1; TRBD2 matches at 8 bases. Germline trimming cut 5 bases from V and 7 bases from J; bases unmatched to any gene: 10. CDR3 size: 15 residues. The germline V gene has CDR1 MGHRA and CDR2 YSYEKL. The CDR3: CASSYSGGKWNEQFF. DNA for the CDR3: TGCGCCAGCAGCTACTCGGGGGGGAAATGGAATGAGCAGTTCTTC.

V and J are TRBV5-4 and TRBJ2-7; 7 bases fit TRBD2. Germline V lookup: CDR1 SGHNT, CDR2 YYREEE (reference sequence). The CDR3 loop spans 16 amino acids. The J segment lost 1 base and the V segment lost 4 bases, leaving 11 bases of the junction unmatched. CDR3 nucleotides: TGTGCCAGCAGCGGGGGGTCTAGCGGAGGGTCCTACGAGCAGTACTTC. Protein: CASSGGSSGGSYEQYF.

This clone ranks as medium-sized. This chain connects TRBV2 to TRBJ1-5; D unclear. Trimming cost V 5 bases and J 0 bases, with 14 bases left between them. The V gene's germline CDR1 is SNHLY and CDR2 FYNNEI. The CDR3 length is 16 residues. This CDR3 is CASSPHPGDSNQPQHF. The CDR3 DNA reads TGTGCCAGCAGTCCTCACCCTGGGGATAGCAATCAGCCCCAGCATTTT.

Notes on this clone: This likely comes from a read error, as the CDR3 has no conserved phenylalanine or tryptophan at its end. The chain joins TRBV29-1 to TRBJ1-6, with 9 bases matching TRBD1. The CDR3 has 14 residues. Germline V gives CDR1 SQVTM, CDR2 ANQGSEA. Germline trimming cut 4 bases from V and 7 bases from J; bases unmatched to any gene: 5. DNA of the CDR3: TGCAGCGTTGGTGGGGACAGGGTAAATTCACCCCTCCACCTT. It specifies CSVGGDRVNSPLHL.

This sequence joins TRBV30 and TRBJ2-5; D gene unclear. This CDR3 has 13 amino acids. V was pared by 0 bases and J by 4 bases, with 9 bases between. Germline CDR1 reads GTSNPN; CDR2 reads SVGIG (reference sequence). The CDR3 is CAWSVRRRETQYF. In DNA, the CDR3 is TGTGCCTGGAGTGTACGTCGTCGAGAGACCCAGTACTTC.

This clone was seen only a few times. The chain uses TRBV5-6 and TRBJ2-7, with D perhaps given as TRBD1 or TRBD2 (5 bases each). The CDR3 is made up of 15 amino acids. V gave up 4 bases and J gave up 4 bases, with 18 bases separating them. The germline CDR1 and CDR2 sequences are SGHDT and YYEEEE. CDR3 bases: TGTGCCAGCAGCGGAACTAGGGACGGAGCGTACGAGCAGTACTTC. Encoded protein: CASSGTRDGAYEQYF.

CDR3 nucleotide sequence: TGCGCCAGCAGCCAGACGGATCGGGGAGCCGATCAGCCCCAGCATTTT. Protein product: CASSQTDRGADQPQHF. The gene calls are TRBV4-1 and TRBJ1-5; the D is unclear. The CDR3 consists of 16 residues. Germline-derived CDR1 and CDR2 are MGHRA and YSYEKL. Deletions cut 3 bases from V and 5 bases from J, with 17 bases between.

V and J are TRBV4-2 and TRBJ1-6, with TRBD1 as a possible D gene (5 bases). Germline V lookup: CDR1 LGHNA, CDR2 YNFKEQ. Trimming took 0 bases from V and 8 from J, leaving 11 bases between them. The CDR3 runs to 15 residues. DNA of the CDR3: TGTGCCAGCAGCCAAGATTCGGGGGGGTATTCACCCCTCCACTTT. This sequence encodes CASSQDSGGYSPLHF.

The gene calls are TRBV6-5 and TRBJ2-5, with TRBD2 matching over 7 bases. The CDR3 is made up of 11 amino acids. J gave up 9 bases and V 6 bases, and 4 bases lay outside the gene matches. Germline V CDR1 and CDR2: MNHEY, SVGAGI. Here the CDR3 DNA reads TGTGCCAGCAGCTTGGGGGGGTCCCAGTACTTC. Protein product: CASSLGGSQYF.

The chain is built from TRBV6-5 and TRBJ2-7; D ambiguous. Trimming cost V 6 bases and J 0 bases, with 9 bases left between them. Looked up from germline, CDR1 is MNHEY and CDR2 is SVGAGI. The CDR3 is 13 residues long. CDR3 in DNA: TGTGCCAGCAGGCAGGCGTTCTCCTACGAGCAGTACTTC. Translated, it gives CASRQAFSYEQYF.

V usage is TRBV19 and J usage is TRBJ1-2, with 7 bases aligning to TRBD1. The CDR3 length is 14 residues. Germline-derived CDR1 and CDR2 are LNHDA and SQIVND (reference sequence). V lost 0 bases and J lost 5; bases outside the gene matches: 3. The chain's CDR3 is CASSIERTGYGYTF. Written as DNA, the CDR3 is TGTGCCAGTAGTATAGAACGGACAGGATATGGCTACACCTTC.

The chain has TRBV4-2 and TRBJ1-4; 8 bases fit TRBD1. J gave up 8 bases and V 2 bases, and 7 bases lay outside the gene matches. Germline CDR1 reads LGHNA; CDR2 reads YNFKEQ. CDR3 length equals 15 residues. CDR3 sequence: CASSQYTGGGEKLFF. The CDR3 nucleotides are TGTGCCAGCAGCCAATACACAGGGGGTGGCGAAAAACTGTTTTTT.

The chain recombines TRBV4-3 with TRBJ1-1, with D unresolved. Trimming took 0 bases from V and 0 from J, leaving 8 bases between them. Germline V CDR1 and CDR2: LGHNA, YSLEER. CDR3 length: 15 residues. CDR3 in DNA: TGCGCCAGCAGCCAAGATCGCATGCTGAACACTGAAGCTTTCTTT. Its translation: CASSQDRMLNTEAFF.

The chain carries TRBV20-1 and TRBJ2-1; no definite D call. Germline-derived CDR1 and CDR2 are DFQATT and SNEGSKA (reference sequence). V was clipped by 6 bases and J by 9 bases, with 12 bases between them. The CDR3 has 11 amino acids. CDR3 in amino acids: CSAPMSGEQFF. Here the CDR3 DNA reads TGCAGTGCGCCGATGTCGGGTGAGCAGTTCTTC.

The V gene is TRBV7-9, the J gene TRBJ2-2; D is undetermined. CDR1 is SEHNR, CDR2 FQNEAQ, per germline (reference sequence). V lost 7 bases and J lost 0, with 15 bases in between. CDR3 length: 16 amino acids. The CDR3 loop reads CASNSQGRPNTGELFF. CDR3 DNA: TGTGCCAGCAACTCTCAAGGACGTCCGAACACCGGGGAGCTGTTTTTT. Full variable domain (missing parts from reference TRBV7-9 and TRBJ2-2): DTGVSQNPRHKITKRGQNVTFRCDPISEHNRLYWYRQTLGQGPEFLTYFQNEAQLEKSRLLSDRFSAERPKGSFSTLEIQRTEQGDSAMYLCASNSQGRPNTGELFFGEGSRLTVL.

The rearrangement joins TRBV28 to TRBJ1-2; D call uncertain. The CDR3 extends over 13 amino acids. Trimming took 3 bases from V and 7 from J, leaving 12 bases between them. Per the germline V gene, CDR1 is MDHEN and CDR2 is SYDVKM. The CDR3 here is CASSFPGVGGYTF. CDR3 DNA sequence: TGTGCCAGCAGTTTCCCGGGCGTGGGTGGCTACACCTTC.

This rearrangement joins TRBV30 to TRBJ1-3, with 7 bases matching TRBD1. CDR1 and CDR2 from the germline V gene are GTSNPN and SVGIG (reference sequence). The CDR3 spans 14 residues. J was trimmed by 9 bases and V by 5 bases; bases with no gene match: 13. Written as DNA, the CDR3 is TGTGCCTGGGCCCACGGTGGACAGGAGGTCACCATATATTTT. Translated: CAWAHGGQEVTIYF.

The chain combines TRBV5-1 with TRBJ1-2; TRBD1 aligns across 9 bases. J was trimmed by 1 base and V by 5 bases; bases with no gene match: 6. The V gene's germline CDR1 is SGHRS and CDR2 YFSETQ. This CDR3 spans 15 amino acids. Written as DNA, the CDR3 is TGCGCCAGCAGGTGGGGGACAGGGAGTAACTATGGCTACACCTTC. Amino acid sequence: CASRWGTGSNYGYTF.

This chain links TRBV5-6 with TRBJ1-1, with D maybe TRBD1 (6 bases). Between the trimmed V and J ends, which lost 2 bases and 2 bases, there was a span of 16 bases. Germline CDR1 and CDR2: SGHDT and YYEEEE. CDR3 length: 16 residues. Written as DNA, the CDR3 is TGTGCCAGCAGCTTAGGGCTGACAGGACCAAACACTGAAGCTTTCTTT. Translated, it gives CASSLGLTGPNTEAFF.

This chain joins TRBV6-6 and TRBJ2-7; 8 bases agree with TRBD2. This CDR3 region has 13 residues. V lost 2 bases, J lost 4 bases, and 1 base stayed unmatched. Germline CDR1 is MNHNY and CDR2 is SVGAGI (reference sequence). This CDR3 reads CASSYERGYEQYF. CDR3 DNA: TGTGCCAGCAGTTACGAGCGGGGGTACGAGCAGTACTTC.

This chain joins TRBV5-6 and TRBJ1-5; a weak D match, TRBD1 (5 bases). In germline, CDR1 is SGHDT, CDR2 YYEEEE. The CDR3 covers 15 residues. Trimming removed 0 bases from V and 0 bases from J, with 7 bases in between. CDR3 sequence: CASSLGQLSNQPQHF. The CDR3 coding sequence is TGTGCCAGCAGCTTGGGACAGCTTAGCAATCAGCCCCAGCATTTT.

The chain carries TRBV2 and TRBJ1-5; D is ambiguous. The ends were cut back, 4 bases at V and 0 bases at J, with 13 bases in the middle. CDR1 and CDR2 (germline): SNHLY, FYNNEI. The CDR3 consists of 16 residues. CDR3 DNA: TGTGCCAGCAGTGTGGAAGGGCTTAATAGCAATCAGCCCCAGCATTTT. Translating gives CASSVEGLNSNQPQHF.

In its sample, this clone was seen a few times. The chain couples TRBV7-9 to TRBJ2-1, with D tentatively TRBD1 or TRBD2 (5 bases each). The V end was cut by 3 bases, the J end by 10 bases, with 22 bases between. This CDR3 is 16 amino acids long. Germline V lookup: CDR1 SEHNR, CDR2 FQNEAQ (reference sequence). The CDR3 sequence: CASSFASGQDGEEQFF. As DNA, the CDR3 is TGTGCCAGCAGCTTCGCCTCGGGGCAGGATGGGGAAGAGCAGTTCTTC.